The clone carrying this T cell receptor beta chain was seen many times. This record belongs to a study of T cells of healthy individuals. The V end was cut by 3 bases, the J end by 4 bases, with 12 bases between. CDR1 SGHTA and CDR2 FQGTGA come from the germline V gene. The CDR3 length is 14 residues. A single record per CDR3 protein comes from TCRdb applying MiXCR to the 5' RACE reads. The table includes over 95,000 distinct CDR3 sequences, roughly 18% detected once. The genes are TRBV7-3 and TRBJ1-1; D call uncertain. This sequence was found in a human donor in good health. CDR3 amino acids: CASSLASGSTEAFF. The CDR3, as DNA: TGTGCCAGCAGCTTGGCGAGCGGGAGCACTGAAGCTTTCTTT. The whole variable domain, remainder taken from reference TRBV7-3 and TRBJ1-1, is GAGVSQTPSNKVTEKGKYVELRCDPISGHTALYWYRQSLGQGPEFLIYFQGTGAADDSGLPNDRFFAVRPEGSVSTLKIQRTERGDSAVYLCASSLASGSTEAFFGQGTRLTVV.